This TCR beta chain originates from a study of cytomegalovirus exposure and HLA in healthy donors. Study outcomes and limitations: According to a later analysis, TCR clusters from the first cohort tended to co-occur in the roughly 120 validation repertoires. Despite most TCR sequences being rare, some public TCRs occurred in many donors.

To note about this clone: The target antigen is unknown.

This CDR3 spans 10 amino acids. Trimming took off 2 bases at V and 8 bases at J, with 3 bases between the two ends. Per germline, CDR1 MNHEY and CDR2 SVGAGI. Assay: immunoSEQ multiplex PCR; the TCRdb copy retains only in-frame clones and omits some. The table lists roughly 130,000 clones, 85% to 90% of them singletons. The TCR sequence derives from a man between 25 and 39 years old in good health and CMV-seronegative. V and J are TRBV6-5 and TRBJ1-2; no clear D. Sample: PBMCs. The CDR3 sequence: CASSYPGYTF. The CDR3 nucleotides are TGTGCCAGCAGTTACCCGGGCTACACCTTC.